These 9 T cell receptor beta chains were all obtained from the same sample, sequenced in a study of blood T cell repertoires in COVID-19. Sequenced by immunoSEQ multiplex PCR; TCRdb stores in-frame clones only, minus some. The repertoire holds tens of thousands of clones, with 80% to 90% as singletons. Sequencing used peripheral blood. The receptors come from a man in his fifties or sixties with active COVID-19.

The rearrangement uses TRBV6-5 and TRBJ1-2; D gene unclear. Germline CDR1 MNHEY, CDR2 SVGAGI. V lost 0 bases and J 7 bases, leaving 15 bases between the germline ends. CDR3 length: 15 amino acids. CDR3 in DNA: TGTGCCAGCAGTTACTCCCCGGCCCCGGGGTCTGGCTACACCTTC. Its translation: CASSYSPAPGSGYTF.

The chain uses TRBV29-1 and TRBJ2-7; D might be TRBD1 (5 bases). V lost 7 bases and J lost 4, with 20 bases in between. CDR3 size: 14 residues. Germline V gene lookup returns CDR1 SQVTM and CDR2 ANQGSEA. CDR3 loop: CSATQGIGSYEQYF. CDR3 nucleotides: TGCAGCGCGACCCAGGGTATTGGGTCGTACGAGCAGTACTTC.

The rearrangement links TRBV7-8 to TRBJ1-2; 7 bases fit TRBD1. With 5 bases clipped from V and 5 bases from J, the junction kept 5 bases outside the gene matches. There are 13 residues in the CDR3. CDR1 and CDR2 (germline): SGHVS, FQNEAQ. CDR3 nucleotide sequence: TGTGCCAGCAGCCGACAGGGAGGTTATGGCTACACCTTC. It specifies CASSRQGGYGYTF.

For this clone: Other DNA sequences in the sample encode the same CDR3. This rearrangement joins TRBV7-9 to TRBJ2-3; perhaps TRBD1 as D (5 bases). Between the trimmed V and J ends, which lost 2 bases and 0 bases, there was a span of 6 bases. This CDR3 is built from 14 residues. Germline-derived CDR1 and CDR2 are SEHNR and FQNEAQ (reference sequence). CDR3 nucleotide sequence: TGTGCCAGCAGCTTACAGGGTAGCACAGATACGCAGTATTTT. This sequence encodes CASSLQGSTDTQYF.

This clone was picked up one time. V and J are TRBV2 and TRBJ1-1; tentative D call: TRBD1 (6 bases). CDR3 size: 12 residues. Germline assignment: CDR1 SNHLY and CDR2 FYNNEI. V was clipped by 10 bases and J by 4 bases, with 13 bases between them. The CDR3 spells CAIPRGSTEAFF. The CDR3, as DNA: TGTGCCATCCCCAGGGGTTCCACTGAAGCTTTCTTT.

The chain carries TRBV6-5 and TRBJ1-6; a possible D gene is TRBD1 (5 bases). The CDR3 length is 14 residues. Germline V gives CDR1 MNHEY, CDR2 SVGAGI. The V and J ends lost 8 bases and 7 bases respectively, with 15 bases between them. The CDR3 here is CASGSGLQNSPLHF. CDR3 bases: TGTGCCAGCGGATCGGGACTGCAGAATTCACCCCTCCACTTT.

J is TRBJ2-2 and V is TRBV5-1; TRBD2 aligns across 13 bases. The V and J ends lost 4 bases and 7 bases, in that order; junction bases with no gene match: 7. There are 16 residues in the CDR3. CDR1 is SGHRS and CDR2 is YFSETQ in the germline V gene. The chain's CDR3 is CASSPRTSGGGGELFF. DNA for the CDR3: TGCGCCAGCAGCCCGCGGACTAGCGGGGGAGGCGGGGAGCTGTTTTTT.

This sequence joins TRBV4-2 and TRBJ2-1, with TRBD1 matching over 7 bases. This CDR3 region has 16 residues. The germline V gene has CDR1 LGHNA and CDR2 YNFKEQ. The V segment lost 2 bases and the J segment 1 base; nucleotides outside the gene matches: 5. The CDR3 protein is CASSQQSRGSYNEQFF. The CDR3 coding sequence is TGTGCCAGCAGCCAACAGTCCAGGGGGTCCTACAATGAGCAGTTCTTC.

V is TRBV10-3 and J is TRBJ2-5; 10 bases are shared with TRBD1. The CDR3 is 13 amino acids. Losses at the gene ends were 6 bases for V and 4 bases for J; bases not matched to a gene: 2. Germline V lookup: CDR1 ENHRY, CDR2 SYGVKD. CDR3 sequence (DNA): TGTGCCATCAGCCGGACAGGGGGAGAGACCCAGTACTTC. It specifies CAISRTGGETQYF.